This entry is about one TCR beta chain. Authors' data handling: For nucleated cells, counts were estimated from reference gene primer amplification. Assay used: immunoSEQ multiplex PCR; TCRdb lists only in-frame clones, some missing. From that table come the V and J calls and clone size; the DNA was used to work out D and trimming. The sample includes about half a million clones, roughly 85% of them seen just once. This sample stems from a study of blood T cell repertoires in COVID-19. Overall study: The United States, Italy and Spain provided the acute and convalescent COVID-19 samples. PBMCs, B-cell-depleted T cells, or T cells were the source of the cDNA or gDNA that made up the material.

The junction had 7 bases not matched to a gene; V was cut back by 4 bases and J by 5 bases. The germline V gene encodes CDR1 SGHNT and CDR2 YYREEE (reference sequence). The CDR3 is 14 amino acids. The chain employs TRBV5-4 and TRBJ1-1; 8 positions match TRBD1. The receptor was isolated from a human donor in a cohort sampled during active COVID-19. Sequencing input: peripheral blood. CDR3 DNA sequence: TGTGCCAGCAGCCTAGGACAGGGACGGACTGAAGCTTTCTTT. Residues: CASSLGQGRTEAFF.